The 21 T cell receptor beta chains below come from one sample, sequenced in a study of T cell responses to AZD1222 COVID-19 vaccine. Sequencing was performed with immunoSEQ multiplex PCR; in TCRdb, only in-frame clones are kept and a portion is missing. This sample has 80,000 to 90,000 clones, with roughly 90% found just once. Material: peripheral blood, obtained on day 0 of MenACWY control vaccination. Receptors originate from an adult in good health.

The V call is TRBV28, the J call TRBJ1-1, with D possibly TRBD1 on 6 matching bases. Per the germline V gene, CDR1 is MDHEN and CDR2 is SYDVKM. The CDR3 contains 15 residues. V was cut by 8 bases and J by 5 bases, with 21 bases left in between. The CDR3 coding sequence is TGTGCCAGCCTCTCCCCGGAGGGGGGGAAGACTGAAGCTTTCTTT. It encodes CASLSPEGGKTEAFF. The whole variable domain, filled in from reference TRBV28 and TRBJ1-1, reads DVKVTQSSRYLVKRTGEKVFLECVQDMDHENMFWYRQDPGLGLRLIYFSYDVKMKEKGDIPEGYSVSREKKERFSLILESASTNQTSMYLCASLSPEGGKTEAFFGQGTRLTVV.

The CDR3 is CASSPVIGTTITGELFF. For the CDR3, the DNA is TGTGCCAGCAGTCCCGTAATCGGGACTACCATCACCGGGGAGCTGTTTTTT. The rearrangement joins TRBV11-3 to TRBJ2-2; TRBD2 matches 7 bases. Germline V gene lookup returns CDR1 SGHNT and CDR2 YENEEA. J was trimmed by 4 bases and V by 6 bases; bases with no gene match: 14. This CDR3 has 17 residues.

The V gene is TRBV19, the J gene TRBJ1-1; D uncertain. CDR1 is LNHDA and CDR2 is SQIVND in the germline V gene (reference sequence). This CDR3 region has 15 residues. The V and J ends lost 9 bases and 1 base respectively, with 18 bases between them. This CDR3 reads CASRRSGNWNTEAFF. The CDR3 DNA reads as TGTGCCAGCCGACGGTCGGGTAATTGGAACACTGAAGCTTTCTTT. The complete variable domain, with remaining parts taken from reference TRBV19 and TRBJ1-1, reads DGGITQSPKYLFRKEGQNVTLSCEQNLNHDAMYWYRQDPGQGLRLIYYSQIVNDFQKGDIAEGYSVSREKKESFPLTVTSAQKNPTAFYLCASRRSGNWNTEAFFGQGTRLTVV.

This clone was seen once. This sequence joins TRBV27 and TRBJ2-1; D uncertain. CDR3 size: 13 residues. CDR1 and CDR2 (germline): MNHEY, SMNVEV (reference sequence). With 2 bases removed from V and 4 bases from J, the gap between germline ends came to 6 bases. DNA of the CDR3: TGTGCCAGCAGTTTAGGCAGATACAATGAGCAGTTCTTC. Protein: CASSLGRYNEQFF.

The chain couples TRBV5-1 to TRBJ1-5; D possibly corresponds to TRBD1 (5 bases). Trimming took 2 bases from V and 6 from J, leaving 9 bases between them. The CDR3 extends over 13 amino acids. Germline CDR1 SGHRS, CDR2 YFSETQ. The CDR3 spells CASSFQGGQPQHF. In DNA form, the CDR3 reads TGCGCCAGCAGCTTCCAGGGCGGTCAGCCCCAGCATTTT.

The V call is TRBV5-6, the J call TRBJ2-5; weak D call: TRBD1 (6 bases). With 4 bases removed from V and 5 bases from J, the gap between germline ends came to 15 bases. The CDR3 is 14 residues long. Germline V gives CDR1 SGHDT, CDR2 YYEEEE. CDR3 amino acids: CASSIVWGRETQYF. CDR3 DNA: TGTGCCAGCAGCATCGTTTGGGGGCGGGAGACCCAGTACTTC.

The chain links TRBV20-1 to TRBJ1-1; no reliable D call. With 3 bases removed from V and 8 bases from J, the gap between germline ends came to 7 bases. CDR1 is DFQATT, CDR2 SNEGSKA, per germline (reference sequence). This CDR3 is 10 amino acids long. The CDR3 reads CSARGLEAFF. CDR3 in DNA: TGCAGTGCTAGGGGCCTAGAAGCTTTCTTT.

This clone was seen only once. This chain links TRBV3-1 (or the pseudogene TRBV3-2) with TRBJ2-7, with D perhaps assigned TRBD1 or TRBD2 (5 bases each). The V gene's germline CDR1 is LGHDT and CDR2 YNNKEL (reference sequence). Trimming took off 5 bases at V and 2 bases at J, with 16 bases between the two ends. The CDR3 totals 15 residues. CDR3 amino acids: CASSTGGPPPYEQYF. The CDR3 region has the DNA TGTGCCAGCAGCACAGGAGGCCCTCCCCCCTACGAGCAGTACTTC.

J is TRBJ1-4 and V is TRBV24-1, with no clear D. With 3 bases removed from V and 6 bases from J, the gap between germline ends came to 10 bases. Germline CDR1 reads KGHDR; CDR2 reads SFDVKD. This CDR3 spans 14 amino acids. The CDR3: CATSDATADEKLFF. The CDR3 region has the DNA TGTGCCACCAGTGATGCTACAGCGGATGAAAAACTGTTTTTT.

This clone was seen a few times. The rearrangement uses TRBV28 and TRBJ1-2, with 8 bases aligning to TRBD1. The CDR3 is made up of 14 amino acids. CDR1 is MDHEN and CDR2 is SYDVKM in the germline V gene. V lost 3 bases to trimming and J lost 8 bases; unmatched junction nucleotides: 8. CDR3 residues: CASSFFGQGGGYTF. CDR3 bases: TGTGCCAGCAGTTTTTTCGGACAGGGAGGAGGCTACACCTTC.

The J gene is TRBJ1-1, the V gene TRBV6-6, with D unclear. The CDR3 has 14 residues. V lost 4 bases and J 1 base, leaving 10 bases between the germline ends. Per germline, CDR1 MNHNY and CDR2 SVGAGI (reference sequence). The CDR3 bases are TGTGCCAGCAGTTTCCCACACAAGAACACTGAAGCTTTCTTT. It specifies CASSFPHKNTEAFF.

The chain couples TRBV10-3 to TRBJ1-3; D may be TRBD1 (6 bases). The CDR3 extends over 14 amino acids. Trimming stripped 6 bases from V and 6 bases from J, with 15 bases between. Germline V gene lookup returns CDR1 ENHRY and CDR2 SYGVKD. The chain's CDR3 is CAISAGEVENTIYF. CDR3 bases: TGTGCCATCAGCGCAGGGGAGGTGGAAAACACCATATATTTT.

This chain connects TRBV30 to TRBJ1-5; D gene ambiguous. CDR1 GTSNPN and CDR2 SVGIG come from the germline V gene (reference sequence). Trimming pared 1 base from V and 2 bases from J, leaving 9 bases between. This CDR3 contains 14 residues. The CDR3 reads CAWSGGYGNQPQHF. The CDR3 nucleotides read TGTGCCTGGAGTGGGGGATATGGCAATCAGCCCCAGCATTTT.

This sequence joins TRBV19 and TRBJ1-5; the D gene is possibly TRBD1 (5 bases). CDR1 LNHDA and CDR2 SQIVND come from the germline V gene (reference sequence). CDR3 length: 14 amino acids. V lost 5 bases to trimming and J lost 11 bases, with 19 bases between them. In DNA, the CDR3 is TGTGCCAGTAGTCCCGACAGTCAGCATTTGTCCCAGCATTTT. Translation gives CASSPDSQHLSQHF.

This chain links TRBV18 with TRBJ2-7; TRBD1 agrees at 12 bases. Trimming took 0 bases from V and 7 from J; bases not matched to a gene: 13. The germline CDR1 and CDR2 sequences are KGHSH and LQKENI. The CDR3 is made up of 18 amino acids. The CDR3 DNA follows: TGTGCCAGCTCACCACCGACCTTCCCGGGACAGGGGGCTGGAGAGCAGTACTTC. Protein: CASSPPTFPGQGAGEQYF.

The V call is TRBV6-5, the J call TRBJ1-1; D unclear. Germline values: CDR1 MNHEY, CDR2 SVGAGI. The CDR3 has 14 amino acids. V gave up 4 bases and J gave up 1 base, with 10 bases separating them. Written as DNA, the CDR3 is TGTGCCAGCAGTTCTGGGTGGGGGAACACTGAAGCTTTCTTT. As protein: CASSSGWGNTEAFF.

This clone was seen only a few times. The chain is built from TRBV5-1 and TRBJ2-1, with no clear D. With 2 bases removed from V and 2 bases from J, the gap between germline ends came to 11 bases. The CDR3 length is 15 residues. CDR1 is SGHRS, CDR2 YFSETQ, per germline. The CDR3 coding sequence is TGCGCCAGCAGCTTAGGGCCGGAGCCCTACAATGAGCAGTTCTTC. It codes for CASSLGPEPYNEQFF.

Here the CDR3 DNA reads TGTGCCAGCAGGATTCGGGACAGGGAGAAATTACTGCATTTT. It is translated as CASRIRDREKLLHF. The chain has TRBV27 and TRBJ1-5, with 9 positions matching TRBD1. J lost 15 bases, V lost 6 bases, and 15 bases had no gene match. Looked up from germline, CDR1 is MNHEY and CDR2 is SMNVEV (reference sequence). CDR3 length: 14 amino acids.

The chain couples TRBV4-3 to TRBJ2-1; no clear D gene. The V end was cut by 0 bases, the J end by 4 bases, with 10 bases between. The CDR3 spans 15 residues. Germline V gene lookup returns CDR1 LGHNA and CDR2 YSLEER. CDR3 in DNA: TGCGCCAGCAGCCAAGATCGAGTAAGGTACAATGAGCAGTTCTTC. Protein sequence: CASSQDRVRYNEQFF.

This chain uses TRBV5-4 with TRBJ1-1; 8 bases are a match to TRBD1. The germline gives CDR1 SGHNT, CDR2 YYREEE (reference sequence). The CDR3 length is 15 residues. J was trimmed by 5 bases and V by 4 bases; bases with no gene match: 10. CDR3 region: CASSEFTGGRTEAFF. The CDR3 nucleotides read TGTGCCAGCAGCGAATTCACAGGGGGAAGGACTGAAGCTTTCTTT.

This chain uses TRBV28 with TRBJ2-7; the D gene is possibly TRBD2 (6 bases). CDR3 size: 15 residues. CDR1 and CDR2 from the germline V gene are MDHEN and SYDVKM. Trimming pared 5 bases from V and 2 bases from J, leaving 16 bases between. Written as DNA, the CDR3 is TGTGCCAGCAGTCCGCCTGGGGGGTCGGCCTACGAGCAGTACTTC. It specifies CASSPPGGSAYEQYF.